The following is a T cell receptor (beta chain) sequence with its context. The T cells that were sequenced for TCR beta were CD8+ and CD4+ cells from blood. TEMRA cells were FACS-enriched and CD8+ and CD4+ T cells negatively isolated. CDR3 length: 15 amino acids. Deletions cut 3 bases from V and 0 bases from J, with 9 bases between. Germline CDR1 SGHRS, CDR2 YFSETQ. The data originate from a study of CD8 T cells in Susac syndrome. RNA, at about 0.45 to 1 ug, was reverse transcribed with random hexamers. Via MiXCR, TCRdb re-called the immunoSEQ multiplex PCR reads, giving one row per CDR3 protein. The sample records around 170,000 distinct CDR3 sequences, 92% being singletons.

This clonotype was sampled from a human donor in good health. What was sequenced was CD4+ T cells from PBMCs. V gene TRBV5-1 combines with J gene TRBJ2-2, with D perhaps assigned TRBD1 or TRBD2 (6 bases each). The CDR3 bases are TGCGCCAGCAGCTCGCGGGACACGAACACCGGGGAGCTGTTTTTT. Its translation: CASSSRDTNTGELFF.